The clone carrying this T cell receptor (beta chain) has a single count. Antigen unknown. This sample was taken from a study of PD-L1 blockade in urothelial cancer. Study information: Blood gave a median approximately 150,000 T cells. General observations from the study: Clones that were tumor-associated expanded more in the blood of durable-benefit patients at 3 weeks. Lower pretreatment blood TCR clonality, under the median, predicted better survival, researchers reported.

Data came from immunoSEQ multiplex PCR; TCRdb stores just in-frame clones and leaves some out. The sample includes 100,000 or so clones, 91% of them seen just once. The patients had locally advanced or metastatic urothelial carcinoma. CDR3 length: 14 amino acids. The germline V gene encodes CDR1 ENHRY and CDR2 SYGVKD. V lost 6 bases to trimming and J lost 9 bases; unmatched junction nucleotides: 8. The sequence came from a woman at least 80 years old with urothelial cancer. The chain recombines TRBV10-3 with TRBJ2-1, with 10 bases aligning to TRBD2. The input for sequencing was PBMCs, taken around atezolizumab (anti-PD-L1) treatment. Here the CDR3 DNA reads TGTGCCATCAGCGCTAGCGGGGGAAGGGGTGAGCAGTTCTTC. As protein: CAISASGGRGEQFF.